The rows below give T cell receptor beta chains drawn from one sample of a study of T cell responses to AZD1222 COVID-19 vaccine. Libraries were prepared by immunoSEQ multiplex PCR; TCRdb keeps only in-frame clonotypes and omits some of them. There are some 90,000 clones in the sample; roughly nine tenths occur only once, and just under 5% lies in the top ten. Sequences were derived from peripheral blood, sampled 28 days after the second AZD1222 dose. These receptors all stem from an adult who received the AZD1222 COVID-19 vaccine. The CDR3 runs from the conserved cysteine through the conserved F or W. D genes are given only for firm matches.

length	V	D	J	CDR3
12	TRBV29-1	NA	TRBJ1-1	CSVEVLDREAFF
14	TRBV2	TRBD1	TRBJ2-1	CASSNEGQGVEQFF
15	TRBV5-5	NA	TRBJ1-4	CASSWGDAPGEKLFF
14	TRBV5-1	NA	TRBJ1-2	CASSPGHSNYGYTF
13	TRBV7-8	NA	TRBJ1-1	CASSLEGWTEAFF
12	TRBV10-1	NA	TRBJ2-5	CASSDGQETQYF
16	TRBV5-8	TRBD1	TRBJ1-5	CASGPAGTGLVQPQHF
13	TRBV5-1	NA	TRBJ2-3	CASSLGPLDTQYF
14	TRBV29-1	NA	TRBJ1-1	CSVGPGTINTEAFF
15	TRBV19	NA	TRBJ1-1	CASSIATEVSTEAFF
16	TRBV3-1/TRBV3-2	TRBD2	TRBJ2-3	CASSLRTSGGTDTQYF
11	TRBV12-3/TRBV12-4	NA	TRBJ1-1	CASSSRGAAFF
11	TRBV5-1	NA	TRBJ2-7	CASSLGDEQYF
16	TRBV16	TRBD1	TRBJ2-1	CASSQSRRGRDNEQFF
14	TRBV7-8	NA	TRBJ2-7	CASSLGLAGYEQYF
16	TRBV5-1	NA	TRBJ1-2	CASSLERGILGNGYTF
11	TRBV2	NA	TRBJ2-1	CASSEEFEQFF
14	TRBV2	NA	TRBJ1-5	CASRGQRGNQPQHF
14	TRBV9	NA	TRBJ1-1	CASSGRVTSSEAFF
14	TRBV5-1	NA	TRBJ1-1	CASSLRLGVTEAFF
13	TRBV5-1	NA	TRBJ2-1	CASSPGQNNEQFF
14	TRBV29-1	NA	TRBJ2-1	CSVDGRGQYNEQFF
13	TRBV29-1	TRBD2	TRBJ2-5	CSTQERGVETQYF
15	TRBV2	TRBD1	TRBJ1-2	CASSVDRGASYGYTF
13	TRBV5-1	NA	TRBJ1-2	CASSLQGAYGYTF
13	TRBV3-1/TRBV3-2	NA	TRBJ1-4	CASSQRLAEKLFF
13	TRBV29-1	NA	TRBJ1-1	CSVEDRFGTEAFF
14	TRBV5-4	NA	TRBJ1-1	CASSPRPPNTEAFF
14	TRBV10-1	TRBD1	TRBJ2-1	CASSLETGSNEQFF
13	TRBV12-3/TRBV12-4	NA	TRBJ1-2	CASSSRDERGYTF
15	TRBV18	NA	TRBJ1-4	CASSPRGGADEKLFF
14	TRBV19	NA	TRBJ1-5	CASSTQGSNQPQHF
14	TRBV2	NA	TRBJ1-5	CASSTGNSYQPQHF
13	TRBV6-5	NA	TRBJ1-5	CASSHAATQPQHF
15	TRBV19	NA	TRBJ2-3	CASSIGGRDTDTQYF
15	TRBV18	TRBD1	TRBJ2-1	CASSPNQGAENEQFF
16	TRBV19	NA	TRBJ1-1	CASSTRPGTMNTEAFF
13	TRBV5-1	NA	TRBJ1-2	CASSLQGGHGYTF
17	TRBV28	NA	TRBJ1-6	CASTRGGRNYYNSPLHF
13	TRBV11-2	NA	TRBJ2-5	CASTAPDRGTQYF
13	TRBV12-3/TRBV12-4	NA	TRBJ2-1	CASSPTRNNEQFF
13	TRBV29-1	NA	TRBJ1-1	CSVVGRSNTEAFF
15	TRBV11-2	NA	TRBJ1-1	CASSPRVGVITEAFF
15	TRBV7-8	TRBD2	TRBJ2-1	CASSSTPSGGASQFF
15	TRBV2	NA	TRBJ2-3	CASSPRGRGTDTQYF
15	TRBV5-1	NA	TRBJ2-7	CASSRDVGSSYEQYF
19	TRBV5-1	TRBD2	TRBJ2-1	CASSLAFGTLAGGYNEQFF
14	TRBV7-9	NA	TRBJ2-5	CASSPGTSGETQYF
14	TRBV11-2	NA	TRBJ2-2	CASSLDNSAGELFF
16	TRBV7-6	NA	TRBJ2-2	CASSLGVIQDTGELFF
14	TRBV5-1	NA	TRBJ1-4	CASSLVAGEEKLFF
14	TRBV6-5	TRBD1	TRBJ1-2	CASRETGNPYGYTF
14	TRBV7-9	TRBD1	TRBJ2-2	CASRPNRGTGELFF
14	TRBV5-1	TRBD1	TRBJ1-2	CASSLGTGGDGYTF
17	TRBV15	NA	TRBJ1-3	CATSTDRDRSSGNTIYF
15	TRBV5-1	TRBD1	TRBJ2-1	CASSLADRPYNEQFF
15	TRBV19	TRBD1	TRBJ1-2	CASTRTGTGEIGYTF
14	TRBV6-5	NA	TRBJ1-2	CASSFFPGRSGYTF
14	TRBV4-1	NA	TRBJ2-3	CASSPQYSTDTQYF
11	TRBV12-3/TRBV12-4	TRBD1	TRBJ1-1	CASRGQGRAFF